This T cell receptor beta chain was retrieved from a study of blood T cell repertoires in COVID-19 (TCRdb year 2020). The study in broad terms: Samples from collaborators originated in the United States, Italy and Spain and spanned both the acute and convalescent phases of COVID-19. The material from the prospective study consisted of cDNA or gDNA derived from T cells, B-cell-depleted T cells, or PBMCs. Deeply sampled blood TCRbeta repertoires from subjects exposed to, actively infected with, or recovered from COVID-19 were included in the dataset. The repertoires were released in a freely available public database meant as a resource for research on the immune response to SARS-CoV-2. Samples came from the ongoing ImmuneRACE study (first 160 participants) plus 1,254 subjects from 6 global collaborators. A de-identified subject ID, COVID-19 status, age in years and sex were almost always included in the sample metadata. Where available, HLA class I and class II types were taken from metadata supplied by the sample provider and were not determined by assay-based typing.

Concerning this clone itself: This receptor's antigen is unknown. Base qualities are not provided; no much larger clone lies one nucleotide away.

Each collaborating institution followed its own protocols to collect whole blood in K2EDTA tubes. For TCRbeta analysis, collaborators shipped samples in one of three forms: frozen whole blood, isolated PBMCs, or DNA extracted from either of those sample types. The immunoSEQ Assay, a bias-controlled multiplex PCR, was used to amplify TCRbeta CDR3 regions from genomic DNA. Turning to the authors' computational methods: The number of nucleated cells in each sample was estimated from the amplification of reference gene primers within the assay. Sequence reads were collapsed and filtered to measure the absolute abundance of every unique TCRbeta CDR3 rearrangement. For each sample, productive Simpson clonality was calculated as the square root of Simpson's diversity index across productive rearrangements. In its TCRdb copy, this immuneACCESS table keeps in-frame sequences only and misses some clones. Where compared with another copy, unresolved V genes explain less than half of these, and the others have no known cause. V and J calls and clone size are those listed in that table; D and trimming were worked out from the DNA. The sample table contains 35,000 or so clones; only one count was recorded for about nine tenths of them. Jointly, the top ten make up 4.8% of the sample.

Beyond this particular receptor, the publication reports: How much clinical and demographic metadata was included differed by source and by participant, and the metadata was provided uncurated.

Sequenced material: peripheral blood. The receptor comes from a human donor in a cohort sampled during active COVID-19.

This receptor has the CDR3 CASSTRTGGSEQYF. In nucleotides, the sequence is TGTGCCAGCAGTACCCGGACAGGGGGGAGCGAGCAGTACTTC. The chain was built from TRBV6-5 and TRBJ2-7; 10 central nucleotides agree with TRBD1. After removal of 5 bases from V and 6 bases from J, the junction retains 7 bases not matched to a gene. Taken from cysteine to phenylalanine, the CDR3 has 14 residues. Kept here is only the CDR3 DNA, which spans 42 bases and is read in frame from base 1. Looking up the germline V gene yields CDR1 MNHEY and CDR2 SVGAGI.